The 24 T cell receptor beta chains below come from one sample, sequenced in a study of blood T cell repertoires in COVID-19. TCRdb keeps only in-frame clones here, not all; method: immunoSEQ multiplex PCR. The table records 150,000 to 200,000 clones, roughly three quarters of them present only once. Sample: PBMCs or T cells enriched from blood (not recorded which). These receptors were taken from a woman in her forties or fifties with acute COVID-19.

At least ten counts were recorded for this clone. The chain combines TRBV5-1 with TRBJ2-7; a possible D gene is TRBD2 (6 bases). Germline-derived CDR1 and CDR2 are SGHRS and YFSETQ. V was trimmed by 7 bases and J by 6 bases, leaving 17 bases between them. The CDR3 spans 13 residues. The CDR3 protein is CASGEVSGGEQYV. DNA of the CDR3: TGCGCCAGCGGAGAGGTTAGCGGCGGCGAGCAGTACGTC.

CDR3 sequence reads: CASGAGDTDTQYF. The CDR3 DNA is TGTGCCAGCGGAGCGGGAGACACAGATACGCAGTATTTT. V gene TRBV19 combines with J gene TRBJ2-3, with 8 bases that match TRBD2. This CDR3 is built from 13 residues. CDR1 LNHDA and CDR2 SQIVND come from the germline V gene (reference sequence). With 9 bases clipped from V and 2 bases from J, the junction kept 4 bases outside the gene matches.

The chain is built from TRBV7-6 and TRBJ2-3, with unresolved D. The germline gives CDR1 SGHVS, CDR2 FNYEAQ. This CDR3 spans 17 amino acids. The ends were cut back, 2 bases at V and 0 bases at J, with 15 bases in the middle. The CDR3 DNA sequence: TGTGCCAGCAGCTTAAGGCCGGCAGACTCTAGCACAGATACGCAGTATTTT. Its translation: CASSLRPADSSTDTQYF.

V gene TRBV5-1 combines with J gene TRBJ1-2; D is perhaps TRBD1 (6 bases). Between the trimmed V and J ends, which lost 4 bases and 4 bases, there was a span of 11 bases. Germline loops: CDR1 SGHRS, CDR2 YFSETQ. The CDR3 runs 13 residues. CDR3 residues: CASSTGDTYGYTF. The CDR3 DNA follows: TGCGCCAGCAGCACCGGGGACACCTATGGCTACACCTTC.

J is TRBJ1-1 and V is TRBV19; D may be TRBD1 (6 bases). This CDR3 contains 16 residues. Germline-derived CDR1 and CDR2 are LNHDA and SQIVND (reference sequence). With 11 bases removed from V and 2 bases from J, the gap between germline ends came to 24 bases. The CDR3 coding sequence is TGTGCCGCCAAGCGGGACCGGACAGTTCGCAACACTGAAGCTTTCTTT. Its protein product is CAAKRDRTVRNTEAFF.

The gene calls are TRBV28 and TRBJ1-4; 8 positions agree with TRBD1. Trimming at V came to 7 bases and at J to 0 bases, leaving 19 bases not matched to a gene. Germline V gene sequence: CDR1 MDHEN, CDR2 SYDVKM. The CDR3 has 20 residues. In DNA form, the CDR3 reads TGTGCCAGCAATTTGGCCGTAGCCGGGACAGGCCCCCCAACTAATGAAAAACTGTTTTTT. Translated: CASNLAVAGTGPPTNEKLFF.

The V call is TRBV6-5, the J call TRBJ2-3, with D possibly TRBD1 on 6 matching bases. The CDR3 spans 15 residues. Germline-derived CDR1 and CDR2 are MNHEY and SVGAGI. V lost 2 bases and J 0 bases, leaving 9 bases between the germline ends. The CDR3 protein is CASSYAGASTDTQYF. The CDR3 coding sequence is TGTGCCAGCAGTTACGCAGGGGCGAGCACAGATACGCAGTATTTT.

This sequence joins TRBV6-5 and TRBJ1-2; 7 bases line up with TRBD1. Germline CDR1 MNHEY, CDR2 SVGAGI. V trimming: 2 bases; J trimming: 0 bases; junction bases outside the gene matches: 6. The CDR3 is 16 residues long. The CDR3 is CASSYEGQSTNYGYTF. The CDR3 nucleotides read TGTGCCAGCAGTTACGAGGGACAGTCAACTAACTATGGCTACACCTTC.

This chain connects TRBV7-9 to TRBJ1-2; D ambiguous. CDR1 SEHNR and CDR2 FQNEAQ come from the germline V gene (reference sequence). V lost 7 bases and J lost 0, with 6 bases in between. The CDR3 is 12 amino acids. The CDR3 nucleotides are TGTGCCAGCACCATAGCTAACTATGGCTACACCTTC. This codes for CASTIANYGYTF.

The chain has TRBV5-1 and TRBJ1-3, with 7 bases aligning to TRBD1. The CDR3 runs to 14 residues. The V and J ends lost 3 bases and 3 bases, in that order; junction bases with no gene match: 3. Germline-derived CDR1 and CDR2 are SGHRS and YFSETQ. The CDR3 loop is CASSSDRVGNTIYF. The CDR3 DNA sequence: TGCGCCAGCAGCTCCGACAGGGTTGGAAACACCATATATTTT.

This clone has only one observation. Here the CDR3 reads CASSPRLQTGARDAYGYTF. Written as DNA, the CDR3 is TGTGCCAGCTCACCACGCCTCCAAACAGGGGCGCGCGATGCCTATGGCTACACCTTC. The chain carries TRBV18 and TRBJ1-2; TRBD1 agrees at 7 bases. The V gene end was trimmed by 1 base and the J gene end by 4 bases; junction bases not matched to a gene: 18. This CDR3 has 19 residues. Germline V gene lookup returns CDR1 KGHSH and CDR2 LQKENI.

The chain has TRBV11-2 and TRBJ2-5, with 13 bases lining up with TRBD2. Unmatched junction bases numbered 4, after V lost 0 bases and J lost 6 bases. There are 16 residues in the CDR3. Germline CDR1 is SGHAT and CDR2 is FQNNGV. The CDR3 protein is CASSLELAGGPKTQYF. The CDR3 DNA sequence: TGTGCCAGCAGCTTAGAACTAGCGGGGGGGCCGAAGACCCAGTACTTC.

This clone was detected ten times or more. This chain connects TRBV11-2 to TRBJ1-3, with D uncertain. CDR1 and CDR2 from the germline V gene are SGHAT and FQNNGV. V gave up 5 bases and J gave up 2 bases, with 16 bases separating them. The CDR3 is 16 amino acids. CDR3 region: CASSKTVAGTGNTIYF. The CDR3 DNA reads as TGTGCCAGCAGCAAAACGGTGGCAGGTACTGGAAACACCATATATTTT.

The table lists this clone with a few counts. Here the CDR3 reads CASSQLPLLYNSPLHF. In nucleotides, the CDR3 is TGTGCCAGCAGCCAGCTACCTCTGTTGTATAATTCACCCCTCCACTTT. The chain is built from TRBV3-1 (or the pseudogene TRBV3-2) and TRBJ1-6; D gene ambiguous. Germline-derived CDR1 and CDR2 are LGHDT and YNNKEL (reference sequence). The CDR3 contains 16 residues. V was pared by 3 bases and J by 4 bases, with 13 bases between.

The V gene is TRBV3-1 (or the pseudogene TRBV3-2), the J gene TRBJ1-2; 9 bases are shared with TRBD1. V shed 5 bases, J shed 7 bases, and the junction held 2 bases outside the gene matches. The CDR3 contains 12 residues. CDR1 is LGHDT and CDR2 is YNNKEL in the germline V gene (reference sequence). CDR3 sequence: CASSETGGGYTF. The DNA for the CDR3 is TGTGCCAGCAGCGAGACAGGGGGTGGCTACACCTTC.

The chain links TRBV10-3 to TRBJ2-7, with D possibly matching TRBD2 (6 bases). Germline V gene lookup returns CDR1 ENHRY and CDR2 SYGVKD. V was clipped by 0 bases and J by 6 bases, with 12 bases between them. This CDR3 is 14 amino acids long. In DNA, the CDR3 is TGTGCCATCAGTGAGTCAGGAGGGGAGGTCGAGCAGTACGTC. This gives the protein CAISESGGEVEQYV.

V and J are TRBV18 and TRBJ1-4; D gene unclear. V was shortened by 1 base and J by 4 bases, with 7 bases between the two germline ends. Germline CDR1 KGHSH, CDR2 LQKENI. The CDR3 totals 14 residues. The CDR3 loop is CASSPRSVNEKLFF. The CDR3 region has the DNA TGTGCCAGCTCACCACGTTCAGTTAATGAAAAACTGTTTTTT.

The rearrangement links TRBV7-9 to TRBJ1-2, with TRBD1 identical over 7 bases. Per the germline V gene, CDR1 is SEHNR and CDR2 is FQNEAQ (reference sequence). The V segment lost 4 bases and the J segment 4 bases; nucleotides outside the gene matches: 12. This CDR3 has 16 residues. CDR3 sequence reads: CASSWGGQGDFYGYTF. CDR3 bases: TGTGCCAGCAGCTGGGGCGGGCAGGGGGACTTCTATGGCTACACCTTC.

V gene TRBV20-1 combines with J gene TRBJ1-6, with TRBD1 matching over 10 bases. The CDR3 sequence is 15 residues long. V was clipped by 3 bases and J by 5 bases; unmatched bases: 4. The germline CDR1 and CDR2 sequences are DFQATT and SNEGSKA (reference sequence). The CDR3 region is CSASKDRGNNSPLHF. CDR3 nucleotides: TGCAGTGCTAGTAAGGACAGGGGGAATAATTCACCCCTCCACTTT.

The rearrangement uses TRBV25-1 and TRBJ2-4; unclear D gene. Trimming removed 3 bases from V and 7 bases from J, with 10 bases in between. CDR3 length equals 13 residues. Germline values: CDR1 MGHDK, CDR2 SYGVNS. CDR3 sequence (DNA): TGTGCCAGCAGTGACAGTCAGAGGAACATTCAGTACTTC. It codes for CASSDSQRNIQYF.

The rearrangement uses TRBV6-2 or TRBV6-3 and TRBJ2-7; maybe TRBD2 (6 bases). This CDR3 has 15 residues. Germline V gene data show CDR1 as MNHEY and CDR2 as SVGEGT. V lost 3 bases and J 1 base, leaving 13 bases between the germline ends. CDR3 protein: CASSYLGGGSYEQYV. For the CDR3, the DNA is TGTGCCAGCAGTTATCTGGGGGGTGGATCCTACGAGCAGTACGTC.

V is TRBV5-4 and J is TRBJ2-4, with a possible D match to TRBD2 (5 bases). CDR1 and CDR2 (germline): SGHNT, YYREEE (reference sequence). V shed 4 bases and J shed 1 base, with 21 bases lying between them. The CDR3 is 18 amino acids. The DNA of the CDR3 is TGTGCCAGCAGCGGATGGGGTGATTCTAGCCGGGCCAAAAACATTCAGTACTTC. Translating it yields CASSGWGDSSRAKNIQYF.

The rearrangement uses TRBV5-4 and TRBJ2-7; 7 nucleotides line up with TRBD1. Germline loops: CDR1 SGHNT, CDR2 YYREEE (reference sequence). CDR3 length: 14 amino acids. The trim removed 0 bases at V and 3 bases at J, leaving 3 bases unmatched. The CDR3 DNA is TGTGCCAGCAGCTTGGGGACAGGATACTACGAGCAGTACGTC. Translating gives CASSLGTGYYEQYV.

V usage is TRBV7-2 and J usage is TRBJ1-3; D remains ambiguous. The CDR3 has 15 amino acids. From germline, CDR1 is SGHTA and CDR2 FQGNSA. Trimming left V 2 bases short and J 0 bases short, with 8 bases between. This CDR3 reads CASSLQSGSGNTIYF. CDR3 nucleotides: TGTGCCAGCAGCTTACAGAGCGGCTCTGGAAACACCATATATTTT. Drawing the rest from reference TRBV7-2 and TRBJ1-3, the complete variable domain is GAGVSQSPSNKVTEKGKDVELRCDPISGHTALYWYRQSLGQGLEFLIYFQGNSAPDKSGLPSDRFSAERTGGSVSTLTIQRTQQEDSAVYLCASSLQSGSGNTIYFGEGSWLTVV.